This T cell receptor (beta chain) was captured in a study of early T cells in non-severe SARS-CoV-2 infection. TCRdb reanalysed the 5' RACE reads using MiXCR and keeps one entry per CDR3 protein. The sample consists of roughly 66,000 distinct CDR3 sequences, approximately 8.3% of them appearing once. Per germline, CDR1 MNHEY and CDR2 SVGEGT. Trimming took 6 bases from V and 4 from J, leaving 15 bases between them. The CDR3 totals 15 residues. This chain links TRBV6-2 or TRBV6-3 with TRBJ2-2; tentatively, D is TRBD1 (7 bases). Source material: whole blood. The TCR comes from an adult who was a healthcare worker with PCR-confirmed SARS-CoV-2 infection or an uninfected control (not recorded which). CDR3 DNA: TGTGCCAGCAGCCCAGGGGGTAGCGGCACCGGGGAGCTGTTTTTT. Translation gives CASSPGGSGTGELFF.